Below, 28 T cell receptor beta chains from the same sample are listed, as sequenced in a study of monozygotic twins with inflammatory bowel disease. TCRdb re-called the 5' RACE reads and gives one entry per CDR3 protein, without DNA. In total, the table holds around 140,000 distinct CDR3 sequences. Sequenced sample: blood. These receptors all stem from a human donor with ulcerative colitis or Crohn's disease, or a healthy co-twin of an affected twin (not recorded which).

V is TRBV7-7 and J is TRBJ2-5. The germline V gene has CDR1 SSHAT and CDR2 FNYEAQ (reference sequence). This CDR3 region has 12 residues. The CDR3 is CASSAVRETQYF.

The chain has TRBV18 and TRBJ2-3; the D gene TCRdb calls, TRBD2, cannot be checked with no DNA. This CDR3 is built from 17 residues. Germline CDR1 reads KGHSH; CDR2 reads LQKENI. The CDR3 sequence is CASSPPGSGGAIRTQYF.

Here the CDR3 reads CASRASRGGVKNTEAFF. The chain combines TRBV2 with TRBJ1-1; TCRdb reports TRBD1, a call that lacks DNA to check it against. This CDR3 has 17 residues. Germline loops: CDR1 SNHLY, CDR2 FYNNEI.

This CDR3 reads CASSLSVSSYNEQFF. The V gene is TRBV7-2, the J gene TRBJ2-1. CDR1 is SGHTA, CDR2 FQGNSA, per germline. The CDR3 length is 15 residues. The variable domain in full, with the rest retrieved from reference TRBV7-2 and TRBJ2-1, is GAGVSQSPSNKVTEKGKDVELRCDPISGHTALYWYRQSLGQGLEFLIYFQGNSAPDKSGLPSDRFSAERTGGSVSTLTIQRTQQEDSAVYLCASSLSVSSYNEQFFGPGTRLTVL.

The chain carries TRBV20-1 and TRBJ1-3. Germline V gene lookup returns CDR1 DFQATT and CDR2 SNEGSKA (reference sequence). The CDR3 length is 13 residues. CDR3 protein: CSARQASGNTIYF.

The chain couples TRBV19 to TRBJ1-5; TCRdb names TRBD1, which stays unverified in the absence of DNA. The CDR3 totals 15 residues. Looked up from germline, CDR1 is LNHDA and CDR2 is SQIVND (reference sequence). CDR3 sequence: CASRLTGRGNQPQHF.

This chain connects TRBV12-3 or TRBV12-4 to TRBJ2-7; the D gene TCRdb calls, TRBD2, cannot be checked with no DNA. The CDR3 is 16 amino acids. The CDR3 reads CASSPGTSGFSYEQYF.

The chain uses TRBV11-3 and TRBJ2-1; lacking DNA, the TRBD1 call made by TCRdb goes unchecked. CDR1 SGHNT and CDR2 YENEEA come from the germline V gene. The CDR3 length is 13 residues. The CDR3 region is CASSFGRGFEQFF.

The chain employs TRBV5-1 and TRBJ1-4; TCRdb returns TRBD1, unconfirmable since there is no DNA. CDR3 length: 13 amino acids. Per germline, CDR1 SGHRS and CDR2 YFSETQ. The CDR3 here is CASSQDRSEKLFF.

The chain couples TRBV28 to TRBJ1-4; lacking DNA, the TRBD1 call made by TCRdb goes unchecked. This CDR3 contains 14 residues. Germline CDR1 is MDHEN and CDR2 is SYDVKM. The CDR3 reads CASRLGGNYEKLFF.

This rearrangement joins TRBV5-5 to TRBJ2-1; TCRdb indicates TRBD1, and absent DNA this call remains unverified. CDR3 length: 15 residues. Germline-derived CDR1 and CDR2 are SGHKS and YYEKEE (reference sequence). The CDR3 reads CASSLAGDIYNEQFF.

The chain is built from TRBV11-2 and TRBJ2-7. This CDR3 region has 14 residues. Germline-derived CDR1 and CDR2 are SGHAT and FQNNGV. This CDR3 is CASSLEGGLYEQYF.

The chain couples TRBV25-1 to TRBJ2-1; TCRdb names TRBD1, which stays unverified in the absence of DNA. The CDR3 totals 16 residues. In germline, CDR1 is MGHDK, CDR2 SYGVNS. CDR3 protein: CASRHGRRGAGNEQFF.

The chain couples TRBV11-1 to TRBJ1-2; as DNA is missing, the TRBD1 call by TCRdb cannot be tested. CDR3 size: 13 residues. In germline, CDR1 is SGHAT, CDR2 FQDESV (reference sequence). The CDR3 region is CASSADRDYGYTF.

The rearrangement joins TRBV2 to TRBJ2-1; the D call of TRBD1 rests on TCRdb alone, since no DNA is present to check it. Per germline, CDR1 SNHLY and CDR2 FYNNEI. The CDR3 spans 14 residues. CDR3 region: CASSRGVRDDEQFF.

The chain employs TRBV18 and TRBJ1-1; TCRdb's assignment of TRBD1 cannot be checked, as there is no DNA. The CDR3 length is 14 residues. Germline values: CDR1 KGHSH, CDR2 LQKENI. CDR3 sequence: CASSRNRERTEAFF. The whole variable domain, filled in from reference TRBV18 and TRBJ1-1, reads NAGVMQNPRHLVRRRGQEARLRCSPMKGHSHVYWYRQLPEEGLKFMVYLQKENIIDESGMPKERFSAEFPKEGPSILRIQQVVRGDSAAYFCASSRNRERTEAFFGQGTRLTVV.

V usage is TRBV20-1 and J usage is TRBJ2-1. The germline CDR1 and CDR2 sequences are DFQATT and SNEGSKA (reference sequence). The CDR3 is 15 amino acids. This CDR3 reads CSARVTGSGYNEQFF.

The rearrangement links TRBV4-3 to TRBJ2-1; TCRdb outputs TRBD2, but without DNA this stays unchecked. Germline-derived CDR1 and CDR2 are LGHNA and YSLEER. The CDR3 is 15 amino acids. The CDR3 loop reads CASSQYEGDYNEQFF.

The V gene is TRBV10-2, the J gene TRBJ1-5. Germline V CDR1 and CDR2: WSHSY, SAAADI. This CDR3 spans 13 amino acids. Here the CDR3 reads CASSESRVPPQHF.

The rearrangement links TRBV27 to TRBJ2-7; the D gene TCRdb calls, TRBD1, cannot be checked with no DNA. From germline, CDR1 is MNHEY and CDR2 SMNVEV (reference sequence). This CDR3 is built from 15 residues. CDR3 in amino acids: CASKIDRGYSYEQYF.

The V call is TRBV4-3, the J call TRBJ1-1. CDR1 LGHNA and CDR2 YSLEER come from the germline V gene. The CDR3 is 15 residues long. CDR3 sequence reads: CASSQGGGLNTEAFF.

The rearrangement joins TRBV5-4 to TRBJ2-7. The CDR3 runs to 12 residues. CDR1 SGHNT and CDR2 YYREEE come from the germline V gene (reference sequence). This CDR3 reads CASSFGRYEQYF.

The chain combines TRBV7-3 with TRBJ2-5; checking the TCRdb D call of TRBD2 is not possible without DNA. CDR1 and CDR2 from the germline V gene are SGHTA and FQGTGA. CDR3 length: 16 residues. CDR3 sequence reads: CASSLSPSGGLETQYF.

This chain uses TRBV15 with TRBJ2-7. The CDR3 totals 15 residues. The germline V gene has CDR1 LNHNV and CDR2 YYDKDF (reference sequence). The chain's CDR3 is CATSRDVLYSYEQYF.

V gene TRBV24-1 combines with J gene TRBJ1-1. CDR3 length: 13 residues. Germline V gene lookup returns CDR1 KGHDR and CDR2 SFDVKD. CDR3 residues: CATRQTVDTEAFF.

The rearrangement links TRBV6-2 or TRBV6-3 to TRBJ1-5. Germline V gene data show CDR1 as MNHEY and CDR2 as SVGEGT. The CDR3 consists of 14 residues. The CDR3 here is CASSYGQPNQPQHF.

This chain uses TRBV15 with TRBJ1-2; TCRdb indicates TRBD1, and absent DNA this call remains unverified. Germline V CDR1 and CDR2: LNHNV, YYDKDF (reference sequence). The CDR3 is 13 amino acids. CDR3 in amino acids: CATSRQGAMGYTF.

The chain joins TRBV5-4 to TRBJ2-5. This CDR3 comprises 12 residues. The V gene's germline CDR1 is SGHNT and CDR2 YYREEE (reference sequence). The CDR3 region is CASSLGTETQYF.